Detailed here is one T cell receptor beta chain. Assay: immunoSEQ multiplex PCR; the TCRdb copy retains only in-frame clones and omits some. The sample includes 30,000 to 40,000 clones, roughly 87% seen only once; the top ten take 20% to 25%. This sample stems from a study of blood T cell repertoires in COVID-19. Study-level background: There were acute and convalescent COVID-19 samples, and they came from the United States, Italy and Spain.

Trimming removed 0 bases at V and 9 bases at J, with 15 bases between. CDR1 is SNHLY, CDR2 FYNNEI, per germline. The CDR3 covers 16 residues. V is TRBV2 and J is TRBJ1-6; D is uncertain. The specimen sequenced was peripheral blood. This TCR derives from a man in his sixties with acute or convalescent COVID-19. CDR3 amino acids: CASSEAPGDVGSPLHF. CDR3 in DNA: TGTGCCAGCAGTGAAGCGCCCGGGGATGTCGGTTCACCCCTCCACTTT.